The 24 T cell receptor beta chains below come from one sample, sequenced in a study of blood T cell repertoires in COVID-19. Measured with immunoSEQ multiplex PCR; TCRdb has only the in-frame clones, and not every one. The sample has roughly 160,000 clones, around four fifths seen once; the top ten hold around a fifth. The sample taken for sequencing was peripheral blood. The receptors stem from a woman between 65 and 79 years old who had recovered from COVID-19.

V is TRBV11-3 and J is TRBJ2-6, with 7 bases fitting TRBD1. Germline CDR1 reads SGHNT; CDR2 reads YENEEA. CDR3 size: 17 residues. The V gene end was trimmed by 7 bases and the J gene end by 2 bases; junction bases not matched to a gene: 11. For the CDR3, the DNA is TGTGCCAGCATTTTTAGAGGGGGCCGGACTGGGGCCAACGTCCTGACTTTC. Translating gives CASIFRGGRTGANVLTF.

The V call is TRBV5-1, the J call TRBJ2-1; possibly TRBD2 for D (5 bases). This CDR3 is built from 13 residues. V dropped 4 bases and J dropped 4 bases, with 9 bases sitting between them. CDR1 SGHRS and CDR2 YFSETQ come from the germline V gene. Here the CDR3 DNA reads TGCGCCAGCAGCCTCGGGAATTACAATGAGCAGTTCTTC. It encodes CASSLGNYNEQFF. Drawing the rest from reference TRBV5-1 and TRBJ2-1, the complete variable domain is KAGVTQTPRYLIKTRGQQVTLSCSPISGHRSVSWYQQTPGQGLQFLFEYFSETQRNKGNFPGRFSGRQFSNSRSEMNVSTLELGDSALYLCASSLGNYNEQFFGPGTRLTVL.

This clone was detected only a few times. V and J are TRBV7-2 and TRBJ1-5; D is undetermined. Trimming left V 1 base short and J 6 bases short, with 13 bases between. Germline V gene data show CDR1 as SGHTA and CDR2 as FQGNSA. This CDR3 has 15 amino acids. The CDR3 spells CASSLGVSAGQPQHF. The CDR3 DNA reads as TGTGCCAGCAGCTTAGGGGTCTCGGCGGGTCAGCCCCAGCATTTT. The full variable domain, in which reference TRBV7-2 and TRBJ1-5 provide the parts outside the CDR3, is GAGVSQSPSNKVTEKGKDVELRCDPISGHTALYWYRQSLGQGLEFLIYFQGNSAPDKSGLPSDRFSAERTGGSVSTLTIQRTQQEDSAVYLCASSLGVSAGQPQHFGDGTRLSIL.

The chain joins TRBV5-5 to TRBJ1-2; D unclear. Germline-derived CDR1 and CDR2 are SGHKS and YYEKEE (reference sequence). The CDR3 has 13 amino acids. V lost 0 bases and J 8 bases, leaving 11 bases between the germline ends. Here the CDR3 DNA reads TGTGCCAGCAGCTTGGTCGCCAGAGGAGGCTACACCTTC. This encodes CASSLVARGGYTF.

The rearrangement links TRBV9 to TRBJ1-1, with a weak D call TRBD1 (6 bases). This CDR3 has 13 amino acids. CDR1 and CDR2 (germline): SGDLS, YYNGEE. The V gene lost 2 bases and the J gene lost 5 bases, with 10 bases spanning the gap. The CDR3 region is CASSVSRGTEAFF. The CDR3 coding sequence is TGTGCCAGCAGCGTCTCGAGGGGGACTGAAGCTTTCTTT.

The chain combines TRBV6-5 with TRBJ2-4; 7 bases are a match to TRBD2. The CDR3 contains 14 residues. The ends lost 6 bases at V and 6 bases at J; junction bases unmatched: 8. Germline loops: CDR1 MNHEY, CDR2 SVGAGI. The CDR3: CASRPPRGVNIQYF. DNA for the CDR3: TGTGCCAGCAGACCGCCCCGGGGGGTAAACATTCAGTACTTC.

The V and J genes are TRBV15 and TRBJ2-3; D may be TRBD2 (6 bases). Germline V lookup: CDR1 LNHNV, CDR2 YYDKDF (reference sequence). V lost 3 bases, J lost 0 bases, and 10 bases lay in between. CDR3 length: 15 amino acids. The CDR3 nucleotides are TGTGCCACCAGCAGTCGGGGGACCAGCACAGATACGCAGTATTTT. This gives the protein CATSSRGTSTDTQYF.

The gene calls are TRBV18 and TRBJ2-3, with D unresolved. CDR1 and CDR2 (germline): KGHSH, LQKENI. Trimming removed 3 bases at V and 2 bases at J, with 18 bases between. The CDR3 extends over 17 amino acids. CDR3 sequence: CASSPLATLANTDTQYF. CDR3 DNA: TGTGCCAGCTCACCCCTTGCGACTTTAGCTAACACAGATACGCAGTATTTT.

The chain employs TRBV29-1 and TRBJ2-1; tentatively, D is TRBD1 (5 bases). The CDR3 spans 13 residues. Germline V gene data show CDR1 as SQVTM and CDR2 as ANQGSEA. V lost 3 bases to trimming and J lost 9 bases, with 15 bases between them. The CDR3 is CSVDGPTRGEQFF. In nucleotides, the CDR3 is TGCAGCGTTGATGGCCCGACAAGGGGTGAGCAGTTCTTC.

The chain couples TRBV5-1 to TRBJ2-1, with TRBD1 matching 7 bases. The germline CDR1 and CDR2 sequences are SGHRS and YFSETQ. Germline trimming cut 4 bases from V and 4 bases from J; bases unmatched to any gene: 5. The length of the CDR3 is 14 residues. The CDR3 spells CASSPGTVYNEQFF. In DNA, the CDR3 is TGCGCCAGCAGCCCTGGGACAGTTTACAATGAGCAGTTCTTC.

This clone appeared a single time. The CDR3 sequence is CASSYSTPEESYEQYF. DNA of the CDR3: TGTGCCAGCAGTTACTCGACCCCGGAGGAATCCTACGAGCAGTACTTC. V gene TRBV6-5 combines with J gene TRBJ2-7; D perhaps matches TRBD2 (5 bases). This CDR3 contains 16 residues. Germline V CDR1 and CDR2: MNHEY, SVGAGI. The V and J ends lost 0 bases and 1 base respectively, with 13 bases between them.

The J gene is TRBJ1-2, the V gene TRBV27, with 10 positions matching TRBD1. The germline gives CDR1 MNHEY, CDR2 SMNVEV (reference sequence). This CDR3 contains 17 residues. Trimming took 5 bases from V and 8 from J; bases not matched to a gene: 17. Here the CDR3 reads CASSPTGTGARPGGYTF. The CDR3 coding sequence is TGTGCCAGCAGTCCCACCGGGACAGGGGCCCGACCTGGCGGCTACACCTTC.

The chain combines TRBV4-1 with TRBJ2-7; tentatively, D is TRBD1 (6 bases). The CDR3 is made up of 15 amino acids. V shed 7 bases and J shed 0 bases, with 16 bases lying between them. Germline V gene lookup returns CDR1 MGHRA and CDR2 YSYEKL. CDR3 loop: CASTLTTGSSYEQYF. In DNA form, the CDR3 reads TGCGCCAGCACCCTGACGACAGGCAGCTCCTACGAGCAGTACTTC.

The chain uses TRBV5-4 and TRBJ2-1, with no clear D. Between the trimmed V and J ends, which lost 7 bases and 3 bases, there was a span of 11 bases. The CDR3 is 13 residues long. Per the germline V gene, CDR1 is SGHNT and CDR2 is YYREEE (reference sequence). Here the CDR3 DNA reads TGTGCCAGCTCCCTAGGCGACTACAATGAGCAGTTCTTC. Amino acids: CASSLGDYNEQFF. Variable domain in full (rest from reference TRBV5-4 and TRBJ2-1): ETGVTQSPTHLIKTRGQQVTLRCSSQSGHNTVSWYQQALGQGPQFIFQYYREEENGRGNFPPRFSGLQFPNYSSELNVNALELDDSALYLCASSLGDYNEQFFGPGTRLTVL.

This chain uses TRBV6-5 with TRBJ1-1; 8 bases line up with TRBD1. The V and J ends lost 6 bases and 4 bases, in that order; junction bases with no gene match: 7. CDR3 length: 14 amino acids. The germline CDR1 and CDR2 sequences are MNHEY and SVGAGI. CDR3 DNA: TGTGCCAGCAGCCCAGGGGGCCCGGGCACTGAAGCTTTCTTT. The encoded protein is CASSPGGPGTEAFF.

V gene TRBV11-2 combines with J gene TRBJ1-2; 10 nucleotides line up with TRBD1. Germline CDR1 and CDR2: SGHAT and FQNNGV. With V trimmed by 0 bases and J by 2 bases, 6 bases remained unmatched. This CDR3 region has 17 residues. CDR3 bases: TGTGCCAGCAGCTTAGATTGGGACAGGGGATGGAACTATGGCTACACCTTC. This gives the protein CASSLDWDRGWNYGYTF.

The V and J genes are TRBV21-1 and TRBJ1-2; TRBD1, as called in the table, went unchecked against the DNA. TRBV21-1 is a recognized pseudogene. The CDR3 loop spans 14 amino acids. The CDR3 region has the DNA TGTGCCAGCAGCAAAGGTGGGGCCACATATGGCTACACCTTC. Amino acid sequence: CASSKGGATYGYTF.

This chain links TRBV7-9 with TRBJ2-7, with 8 bases that match TRBD1. This CDR3 contains 14 residues. CDR1 is SEHNR and CDR2 is FQNEAQ in the germline V gene (reference sequence). Trimming at V came to 5 bases and at J to 7 bases, leaving 10 bases not matched to a gene. CDR3 sequence: CASSLPTGAREQYF. The CDR3 DNA is TGTGCCAGCAGCCTTCCGACAGGGGCGAGAGAGCAGTACTTC.

The chain carries TRBV19 and TRBJ2-3; D gene uncertain. The CDR3 covers 14 residues. Trimming took 3 bases from V and 2 from J, leaving 9 bases between them. The V gene's germline CDR1 is LNHDA and CDR2 SQIVND (reference sequence). The CDR3 spells CASSIGWVTDTQYF. CDR3 sequence (DNA): TGTGCCAGTAGTATCGGGTGGGTCACAGATACGCAGTATTTT.

V is TRBV7-3 and J is TRBJ2-1; TRBD1 matches at 8 bases. This CDR3 contains 19 residues. The trim removed 5 bases at V and 10 bases at J, leaving 25 bases unmatched. CDR1 is SGHTA and CDR2 is FQGTGA in the germline V gene. CDR3 sequence (DNA): TGTGCCAGCAGCCCTCGGACAGGGAGCGCCCCGCGATCCATTGGGGAGCAGTTCTTC. Protein product: CASSPRTGSAPRSIGEQFF.

CDR3 sequence (DNA): TGTGCTAGTGCGGCAGCCGCGGGGCCCCAGCATTTT. Translation gives CASAAAAGPQHF. The chain joins TRBV12-5 to TRBJ1-5; unclear D gene. The CDR3 sequence is 12 residues long. Trimming removed 7 bases from V and 9 bases from J, with 13 bases in between. CDR1 and CDR2 from the germline V gene are LGHNT and FRNRAP. Complete variable domain (other parts from reference TRBV12-5 and TRBJ1-5): DARVTQTPRHKVTEMGQEVTMRCQPILGHNTVFWYRQTMMQGLELLAYFRNRAPLDDSGMPKDRFSAEMPDATLATLKIQPSEPRDSAVYFCASAAAAGPQHFGDGTRLSIL.

Only a few counts were recorded for this clone. The V and J genes are TRBV19 and TRBJ2-1; 12 nucleotides agree with TRBD2. With 5 bases clipped from V and 2 bases from J, the junction kept 7 bases outside the gene matches. Germline V gene data show CDR1 as LNHDA and CDR2 as SQIVND (reference sequence). The CDR3 has 17 amino acids. The CDR3 here is CASSPRASGGAYNEQFF. DNA for the CDR3: TGTGCCAGTAGTCCCCGGGCTAGCGGGGGGGCCTACAATGAGCAGTTCTTC.

The J gene is TRBJ2-1, the V gene TRBV2, with D possibly being TRBD2 (6 bases). The V gene lost 6 bases and the J gene lost 12 bases, with 21 bases spanning the gap. The germline V gene has CDR1 SNHLY and CDR2 FYNNEI. CDR3 length: 14 amino acids. CDR3 bases: TGTGCCAGCAGGACCCGGGACTTCTCGGAGCGGCAGTTCTTC. Its translation: CASRTRDFSERQFF.

This sequence joins TRBV7-8 and TRBJ1-2, with a weak D call TRBD1 (6 bases). With 3 bases removed from V and 4 bases from J, the gap between germline ends came to 15 bases. The CDR3 has 15 amino acids. Germline CDR1 reads SGHVS; CDR2 reads FQNEAQ. The CDR3 spells CASSFGVVGGYGYTF. CDR3 DNA: TGTGCCAGCAGCTTTGGGGTTGTAGGGGGCTATGGCTACACCTTC.